One sample yielded the 15 T cell receptor beta chains listed below, sequenced in a study of neurological immune-mediated disorders (dated by TCRdb to between 2017 and 2020). Library construction relied on 5' RACE. The instrument given in TCRdb is Illumina HiSeq 2500. TCRdb took the public reads, trimmed them with fastp at Q25, ran MiXCR for clone calling and kept in-frame beta chains. Under each unique CDR3 protein, matching rows form one entry showing the most common genes and DNA. The sample table contains approximately 16,000 distinct CDR3 sequences; only one count was recorded for about 22% of them. Under 25% of the sample is taken by the ten largest. Specimen: PBMCs. The receptors originated from a middle-aged man in good health.

This clonotype was picked up many times. The chain carries TRBV20-1 and TRBJ2-7; perhaps TRBD2 as D (7 bases). Trimming left V 7 bases short and J 2 bases short, with 15 bases between. CDR1 and CDR2 (germline): DFQATT, SNEGSKA (reference sequence). The CDR3 has 13 residues. CDR3 coding DNA: TGCAGTGTACTGGGGGCGGGAGCCTACGAGCAGTACTTC. This gives the protein CSVLGAGAYEQYF.

This clonotype was recorded at least ten times. This rearrangement joins TRBV5-1 to TRBJ2-6, with TRBD2 identical over 11 bases. After removal of 4 bases from V and 4 bases from J, the junction contained 16 bases not matched to a gene. The CDR3 consists of 20 residues. The germline gives CDR1 SGHRS, CDR2 YFSETQ. CDR3 DNA: TGCGCCAGCAGCCGAACCTTAGCGGGAGGGCCGGTAACGGGGGCCAACGTCCTGACTTTC. Its protein product is CASSRTLAGGPVTGANVLTF.

This clonotype is medium-sized in the sample. The chain uses TRBV30 and TRBJ1-6; 9 nucleotides match TRBD1. Losses at the gene ends were 3 bases for V and 8 bases for J; bases not matched to a gene: 5. Per the germline V gene, CDR1 is GTSNPN and CDR2 is SVGIG (reference sequence). The CDR3 contains 14 residues. The CDR3 loop reads CAWRIQGADSPLHF. The CDR3 DNA follows: TGTGCCTGGAGGATACAGGGGGCAGATTCACCCCTCCACTTT.

This clonotype occurred many times. The V gene is TRBV14, the J gene TRBJ2-1; 12 positions agree with TRBD1. V was clipped by 1 base and J by 7 bases; unmatched bases: 8. The germline CDR1 and CDR2 sequences are SGHDN and FVKESK. The CDR3 totals 17 residues. CDR3: CASSQAWGQGALNEQFF. CDR3 bases: TGTGCCAGCAGCCAAGCGTGGGGACAGGGGGCGCTAAATGAGCAGTTCTTC. Full variable domain (rest looked up from reference TRBV14 and TRBJ2-1): EAGVTQFPSHSVIEKGQTVTLRCDPISGHDNLYWYRRVMGKEIKFLLHFVKESKQDESGMPNNRFLAERTGGTYSTLKVQPAELEDSGVYFCASSQAWGQGALNEQFFGPGTRLTVL.

This clonotype is classed as medium-sized. The gene calls are TRBV4-3 and TRBJ2-3; D is unresolved. Trimming shortened V by 3 bases and J by 1 base, and 11 bases separated the two germline ends. From germline, CDR1 is LGHNA and CDR2 YSLEER. The CDR3 sequence is 15 residues long. CDR3 amino acids: CASSQERTGTDTQYF. CDR3 DNA sequence: TGCGCCAGCAGCCAGGAGCGAACCGGCACAGATACGCAGTATTTT.

In this sample, this clonotype turned up many times. This sequence joins TRBV5-1 and TRBJ2-7; 9 positions match TRBD1. The CDR3 totals 13 residues. Trimming cost V 4 bases and J 6 bases; bases outside gene matches: 5. Germline V CDR1 and CDR2: SGHRS, YFSETQ. The DNA of the CDR3 is TGCGCCAGCAGCGTGGGACAGGGAGGCGAGCAGTACTTC. This translates into CASSVGQGGEQYF.

This clonotype is classed as medium-sized. The chain is built from TRBV7-2 and TRBJ2-7, with 7 bases aligning to TRBD2. Germline V gene sequence: CDR1 SGHTA, CDR2 FQGNSA. This CDR3 has 13 residues. Germline trimming cut 3 bases from V and 4 bases from J; bases unmatched to any gene: 3. CDR3 DNA: TGTGCCAGCAGCTTTACGGGAGGTTACGAGCAGTACTTC. As protein: CASSFTGGYEQYF.

This chain links TRBV20-1 with TRBJ2-1, with D possibly matching TRBD2 (5 bases). There are 17 residues in the CDR3. The V end lost 4 bases, the J end lost 10 bases, and 29 bases lay between the germline ends. Germline V gene lookup returns CDR1 DFQATT and CDR2 SNEGSKA (reference sequence). The CDR3 coding sequence is TGCAGTGCTAAGTGTAGCGACTTTGGGCACAGCTCCTACGAGCAGTTCTTC. This sequence encodes CSAKCSDFGHSSYEQFF.

This sequence joins TRBV6-5 and TRBJ2-5, with D tentatively TRBD1 or TRBD2 (5 bases each). This CDR3 comprises 14 residues. Looked up from germline, CDR1 is MNHEY and CDR2 is SVGAGI. Trimming stripped 0 bases from V and 6 bases from J, with 11 bases between. The CDR3 nucleotides read TGTGCCAGCAGTTACTCAGCTAGGGGACAGACCCAGTACTTC. Translated, it gives CASSYSARGQTQYF.

This clonotype was detected many times. V is TRBV20-1 and J is TRBJ2-5, with 10 bases fitting TRBD2. V lost 4 bases, J lost 7 bases, and 6 bases stayed unmatched. The CDR3 consists of 13 residues. Germline V lookup: CDR1 DFQATT, CDR2 SNEGSKA (reference sequence). CDR3 protein: CSAKLAGSGTQYF. The CDR3 DNA reads as TGCAGTGCTAAACTAGCGGGGTCCGGGACCCAGTACTTC.

This clonotype has at least ten counts. The J gene is TRBJ2-3, the V gene TRBV7-2, with D maybe TRBD2 (5 bases). Germline CDR1 and CDR2: SGHTA and FQGNSA. The CDR3 length is 15 residues. Trimming left V 0 bases short and J 1 base short, with 8 bases between. CDR3 bases: TGTGCCAGCAGCTTAGCGCTCGGGGGCACAGATACGCAGTATTTT. Translated, it gives CASSLALGGTDTQYF. Based on the CDR3 plus reference TRBV7-2 and TRBJ2-3, the full variable domain is GAGVSQSPSNKVTEKGKDVELRCDPISGHTALYWYRQSLGQGLEFLIYFQGNSAPDKSGLPSDRFSAERTGGSVSTLTIQRTQQEDSAVYLCASSLALGGTDTQYFGPGTRLTVL.

This clonotype has only a few counts. The chain uses TRBV28 and TRBJ2-5; 7 nucleotides agree with TRBD1. V dropped 5 bases and J dropped 2; count of bases not matched to a gene: 14. The V gene's germline CDR1 is MDHEN and CDR2 SYDVKM. The CDR3 has 17 residues. The CDR3 DNA reads TGTGCCAGCAGTCCACCGGCCGGGACAGACGTGCAAGAGACCCAGTACTTC. Protein sequence: CASSPPAGTDVQETQYF.

In this sample, this clonotype turned up many times. This sequence joins TRBV7-2 and TRBJ2-3; D not certain. The CDR3 has 14 residues. Germline V gene data show CDR1 as SGHTA and CDR2 as FQGNSA. V lost 2 bases and J 0 bases, leaving 6 bases between the germline ends. The DNA of the CDR3 is TGTGCCAGCAGCTTATACGGTAGCACAGATACGCAGTATTTT. It codes for CASSLYGSTDTQYF.

This clonotype was detected ten times or more. The chain employs TRBV20-1 and TRBJ1-2; D uncertain. V was shortened by 0 bases and J by 2 bases, with 7 bases between the two germline ends. Germline CDR1 reads DFQATT; CDR2 reads SNEGSKA (reference sequence). The CDR3 has 13 amino acids. CDR3 sequence (DNA): TGCAGTGCTAGAGACAGGACCAACTATGGCTACACCTTC. Translation gives CSARDRTNYGYTF.

This clonotype was seen a handful of times. The J gene is TRBJ2-7, the V gene TRBV7-2, with a possible D match to TRBD2 (5 bases). The germline CDR1 and CDR2 sequences are SGHTA and FQGNSA. There are 15 residues in the CDR3. V lost 1 base to trimming and J lost 1 base, with 11 bases between them. The CDR3: CASSLGRTGSYEQYF. As DNA, the CDR3 is TGTGCCAGCAGCTTAGGCCGGACTGGATCCTACGAGCAGTACTTC. The entire variable domain, with the rest obtained from reference TRBV7-2 and TRBJ2-7, is as follows: GAGVSQSPSNKVTEKGKDVELRCDPISGHTALYWYRQSLGQGLEFLIYFQGNSAPDKSGLPSDRFSAERTGGSVSTLTIQRTQQEDSAVYLCASSLGRTGSYEQYFGPGTRLTVT.